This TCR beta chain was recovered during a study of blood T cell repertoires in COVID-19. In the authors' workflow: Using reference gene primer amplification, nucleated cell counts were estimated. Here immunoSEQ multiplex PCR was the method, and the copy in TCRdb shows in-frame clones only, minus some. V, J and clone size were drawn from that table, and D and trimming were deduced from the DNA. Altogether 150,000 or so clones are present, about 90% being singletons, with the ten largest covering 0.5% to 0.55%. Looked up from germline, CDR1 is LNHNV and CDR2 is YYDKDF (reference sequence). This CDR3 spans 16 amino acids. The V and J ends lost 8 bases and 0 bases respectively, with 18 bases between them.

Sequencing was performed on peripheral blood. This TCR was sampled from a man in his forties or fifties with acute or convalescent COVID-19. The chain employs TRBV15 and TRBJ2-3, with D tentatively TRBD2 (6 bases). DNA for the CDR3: TGTGCCACCCTTCGCGGGGCCCTTTCTAGCACAGATACGCAGTATTTT. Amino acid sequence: CATLRGALSSTDTQYF.